Below, 27 T cell receptor beta chains from the same sample are listed, as sequenced in a study of T cell repertoires in cytomegalovirus infection. Via MiXCR, TCRdb re-called the reads, giving one row per CDR3 protein. There are approximately 140,000 distinct CDR3 sequences in the sample; about 24% occur only once, and around 32% lies in the top ten. These receptors have no known antigen. The source material was PBMCs, sequenced either directly or after in vitro stimulation (not recorded which). The receptors were sampled from a human donor in good health (CMV status not recorded). Some clones in this sample may be carry-over from other donors' samples.

This clonotype was counted many times. This chain uses TRBV7-2 with TRBJ1-1; D possibly corresponds to TRBD1 (6 bases). The germline V gene has CDR1 SGHTA and CDR2 FQGNSA. The CDR3 totals 15 residues. V lost 5 bases and J lost 0, with 13 bases in between. CDR3 in amino acids: CASSLRTGMNTEAFF. In DNA form, the CDR3 reads TGTGCCAGCAGCCTTAGAACAGGGATGAACACTGAAGCTTTCTTT.

This clonotype was seen just once. J is TRBJ2-1 and V is TRBV15; TRBD2 aligns across 9 bases. Germline V gives CDR1 LNHNV, CDR2 YYDKDF (reference sequence). This CDR3 region has 16 residues. Trimming at V came to 2 bases and at J to 7 bases, leaving 9 bases not matched to a gene. CDR3 protein: CATSRSGGRASNEQFF. CDR3 DNA: TGTGCCACCAGCAGATCGGGCGGGAGGGCGTCAAATGAGCAGTTCTTC. The entire variable domain, with the rest obtained from reference TRBV15 and TRBJ2-1, is as follows: DAMVIQNPRYQVTQFGKPVTLSCSQTLNHNVMYWYQQKSSQAPKLLFHYYDKDFNNEADTPDNFQSRRPNTSFCFLDIRSPGLGDTAMYLCATSRSGGRASNEQFFGPGTRLTVL.

The gene calls are TRBV12-3 or TRBV12-4 and TRBJ2-5, with D perhaps matching TRBD2 (6 bases). The germline V and J ends were trimmed by 6 bases and 7 bases, with 15 bases remaining between them. The CDR3 consists of 13 residues. The CDR3 sequence is CASRPQGLGTQYF. CDR3 in DNA: TGTGCCAGCAGGCCTCAGGGACTCGGGACCCAGTACTTC.

Turning to this clonotype: One end of the junction does not line up with germline, which may come from a read error. The CDR3 sequence is CASSSWSSDNEQFF. The CDR3 coding sequence is TGTGCCAGCAGTTCTTGGTCCTCCGACAATGAGCAGTTCTTC. V is TRBV27 and J is TRBJ2-1; no clear D gene. Germline assignment: CDR1 MNHEY and CDR2 SMNVEV (reference sequence). The CDR3 runs to 14 residues.

This clonotype showed up just a few times. The chain uses TRBV6-6 and TRBJ2-3; 8 bases agree with TRBD1. The CDR3 is 16 amino acids. V was clipped by 1 base and J by 1 base; unmatched bases: 4. The V gene's germline CDR1 is MNHNY and CDR2 SVGAGI (reference sequence). The CDR3 is CASSYFRGPGTDTQYF. The DNA for the CDR3 is TGTGCCAGCAGTTACTTCAGGGGGCCCGGCACAGATACGCAGTATTTT.

A few counts support this clonotype. Likely a read error: the CDR3 ends without its conserved phenylalanine or tryptophan. It is unclear where the CDR3 begins or ends on the DNA, so no DNA is shown, and the CDR3 is as TCRdb lists it. This sequence joins TRBV7-9 and TRBJ2-3; the tabulated D call, TRBD2, remains unverified against the DNA. The CDR3 is 9 residues long, ends included. Per germline, CDR1 SEHNR and CDR2 FQNEAQ (reference sequence). CDR3 loop: CASSSLAEI.

This chain connects TRBV7-9 to TRBJ1-2; a weak D match, TRBD1 (5 bases). V lost 5 bases and J lost 3, with 10 bases in between. The CDR3 totals 13 residues. Per the germline V gene, CDR1 is SEHNR and CDR2 is FQNEAQ (reference sequence). The CDR3 region is CASSPGVYYGYTF. CDR3 in DNA: TGTGCCAGCAGCCCGGGGGTATACTATGGCTACACCTTC.

This sequence joins TRBV3-1 and TRBJ1-1, with TRBD1 as a possible D gene (6 bases). The CDR3 spans 13 residues. Germline V CDR1 and CDR2: LGHDT, YNNKEL (reference sequence). The V and J ends lost 8 bases and 2 bases respectively, with 12 bases between them. CDR3 residues: CASQGTRNTEAFF. The CDR3 bases are TGTGCCAGCCAGGGGACACGAAACACTGAAGCTTTCTTT.

V is TRBV5-6 and J is TRBJ1-6; 7 nucleotides agree with TRBD1. The CDR3 has 14 amino acids. The J segment lost 6 bases and the V segment lost 7 bases, leaving 7 bases of the junction unmatched. Germline V gives CDR1 SGHDT, CDR2 YYEEEE. CDR3 in amino acids: CASVRGQTNSPLHF. DNA for the CDR3: TGTGCCAGCGTAAGGGGGCAGACTAATTCACCCCTCCACTTT.

This clonotype was recorded many times. The chain combines TRBV7-9 with TRBJ2-7; the match to TRBD1 covers 8 bases. This CDR3 spans 14 amino acids. Germline lookup yields CDR1 SEHNR and CDR2 FQNEAQ (reference sequence). The J segment lost 3 bases and the V segment lost 5 bases, leaving 6 bases of the junction unmatched. The CDR3 loop reads CASSTRTGYYEQYF. DNA for the CDR3: TGTGCCAGCAGCACGCGGACAGGGTACTACGAGCAGTACTTC.

V gene TRBV28 combines with J gene TRBJ2-7; 11 bases line up with TRBD2. CDR1 is MDHEN, CDR2 SYDVKM, per germline. The CDR3 runs 16 residues. V shed 6 bases, J shed 2 bases, and the junction held 9 bases outside the gene matches. CDR3 in amino acids: CASSPGTSGEPYEQYF. CDR3 coding DNA: TGTGCCAGCAGCCCCGGGACTAGCGGTGAACCCTACGAGCAGTACTTC. Drawing the rest from reference TRBV28 and TRBJ2-7, the complete variable domain is DVKVTQSSRYLVKRTGEKVFLECVQDMDHENMFWYRQDPGLGLRLIYFSYDVKMKEKGDIPEGYSVSREKKERFSLILESASTNQTSMYLCASSPGTSGEPYEQYFGPGTRLTVT.

The chain is built from TRBV20-1 and TRBJ2-5, with 11 nucleotides matching TRBD2. The J segment lost 5 bases and the V segment lost 4 bases, leaving 6 bases of the junction unmatched. This CDR3 region has 14 residues. Per germline, CDR1 DFQATT and CDR2 SNEGSKA (reference sequence). The CDR3 bases are TGCAGTGCTACGTCGGGACTAGCGGACGAGACCCAGTACTTC. Encoded protein: CSATSGLADETQYF.

This clonotype was picked up many times. The chain employs TRBV7-2 and TRBJ2-5; possible D gene TRBD2, 6 bases. Trimming removed 3 bases from V and 5 bases from J, with 13 bases in between. Germline lookup yields CDR1 SGHTA and CDR2 FQGNSA. The CDR3 runs 14 residues. Written as DNA, the CDR3 is TGTGCCAGCAGCTTGTCATTGCTAGCGGAGACCCAGTACTTC. The encoded protein is CASSLSLLAETQYF.

This chain connects TRBV14 to TRBJ2-1; TRBD2 aligns across 9 bases. This CDR3 contains 17 residues. From germline, CDR1 is SGHDN and CDR2 FVKESK. Unmatched junction bases numbered 7, after V lost 4 bases and J lost 0 bases. The CDR3 protein is CASSPPRGLASYNEQFF. The CDR3, as DNA: TGTGCCAGCAGCCCTCCCCGGGGACTAGCCTCCTACAATGAGCAGTTCTTC.

There are many counts of this clonotype. The chain uses TRBV7-8 and TRBJ1-2; D is uncertain. CDR1 and CDR2 (germline): SGHVS, FQNEAQ. V gave up 0 bases and J gave up 4 bases, with 9 bases separating them. The CDR3 sequence is 14 residues long. CDR3 amino acids: CASSLAPGIYGYTF. In DNA form, the CDR3 reads TGTGCCAGCAGCTTAGCGCCCGGAATCTATGGCTACACCTTC.

This clonotype has just one count. The rearrangement uses TRBV2 and TRBJ2-3; D uncertain. The CDR3 has 12 amino acids. The germline CDR1 and CDR2 sequences are SNHLY and FYNNEI. Trimming took 7 bases from V and 2 from J, leaving 7 bases between them. CDR3 nucleotide sequence: TGTGCCAGCAACGCGAACACAGATACGCAGTATTTT. Translation gives CASNANTDTQYF.

This chain joins TRBV10-3 and TRBJ1-1, with D possibly matching TRBD1 (6 bases). The germline V gene encodes CDR1 ENHRY and CDR2 SYGVKD. The length of the CDR3 is 16 residues. Trimming shortened V by 2 bases and J by 0 bases, and 13 bases separated the two germline ends. The DNA for the CDR3 is TGTGCCATCAGTGAGGGGACTTGGACAGTGAACACTGAAGCTTTCTTT. Its protein is CAISEGTWTVNTEAFF.

The V and J genes are TRBV19 and TRBJ2-4, with 10 bases matching TRBD2. The CDR3 has 15 amino acids. In germline, CDR1 is LNHDA, CDR2 SQIVND (reference sequence). V was clipped by 3 bases and J by 6 bases; unmatched bases: 5. The CDR3 bases are TGTGCCAGTAGTATGAAGCGGGAGGGCACAAACATTCAGTACTTC. Protein sequence: CASSMKREGTNIQYF. Combining the CDR3 with reference TRBV19 and TRBJ2-4 gives the whole variable domain DGGITQSPKYLFRKEGQNVTLSCEQNLNHDAMYWYRQDPGQGLRLIYYSQIVNDFQKGDIAEGYSVSREKKESFPLTVTSAQKNPTAFYLCASSMKREGTNIQYFGAGTRLSVL.

This chain uses TRBV19 with TRBJ2-7; maybe TRBD1 (6 bases). The CDR3 is 13 amino acids. The V and J ends lost 5 bases and 1 base respectively, with 9 bases between them. Germline V gene lookup returns CDR1 LNHDA and CDR2 SQIVND (reference sequence). The CDR3 is CASSPTGSYEQYF. The CDR3 DNA follows: TGTGCCAGTAGTCCGACAGGTTCCTACGAGCAGTACTTC.

The chain joins TRBV6-2 or TRBV6-3 to TRBJ1-1; the D is unclear. CDR1 is MNHEY, CDR2 SVGEGT, per germline. The CDR3 loop spans 13 amino acids. The V end lost 4 bases, the J end lost 0 bases, and 6 bases lay between the germline ends. The CDR3 DNA follows: TGTGCCAGCAGTTCCCAGCTGAACACTGAAGCTTTCTTT. Amino acid sequence: CASSSQLNTEAFF.

V is TRBV11-3 and J is TRBJ1-1, with unresolved D. Germline CDR1 SGHNT, CDR2 YENEEA. The CDR3 runs 13 residues. Trimming removed 3 bases from V and 4 bases from J, with 9 bases in between. The DNA for the CDR3 is TGTGCCAGCAGCTTCGGGTCAGGCACTGAAGCTTTCTTT. The encoded protein is CASSFGSGTEAFF.

This clonotype was detected only a few times. At one end the junction does not follow the germline gene, possibly because of a read error. V usage is TRBV2 and J usage is TRBJ2-2; 9 positions match TRBD2. CDR3 length: 14 amino acids. The germline CDR1 and CDR2 sequences are SNHLY and FYNNEI. As DNA, the CDR3 is TGTGCCAGCAGTGCTAGCGGGAACGCCGGGGAGCTGTTTTTT. It is translated as CASSASGNAGELFF.

This clonotype was observed a handful of times. The chain carries TRBV29-1 and TRBJ2-1; D unresolved. Trimming removed 0 bases from V and 0 bases from J, with 9 bases in between. The V gene's germline CDR1 is SQVTM and CDR2 ANQGSEA. The CDR3 consists of 15 residues. CDR3 nucleotides: TGCAGCGTTGAAGAGGGTTCGGGCTCCTACAATGAGCAGTTCTTC. This sequence encodes CSVEEGSGSYNEQFF.

This sequence joins TRBV7-9 and TRBJ2-1, with 8 bases fitting TRBD2. Trimming cost V 6 bases and J 10 bases; bases outside gene matches: 14. The CDR3 is 15 residues long. The germline V gene encodes CDR1 SEHNR and CDR2 FQNEAQ (reference sequence). CDR3 protein: CASRSPTGTSFEQFF. The CDR3, as DNA: TGTGCCAGCAGGTCTCCCACCGGGACTAGTTTCGAGCAGTTCTTC.

V is TRBV2 and J is TRBJ1-1, with D possibly matching TRBD1 (5 bases). The CDR3 is made up of 14 amino acids. The V gene's germline CDR1 is SNHLY and CDR2 FYNNEI. V shed 6 bases and J shed 4 bases, with 15 bases lying between them. The CDR3 here is CASSPRAGLTEAFF. Here the CDR3 DNA reads TGTGCCAGCAGCCCCAGGGCGGGGCTCACTGAAGCTTTCTTT.

This clonotype was detected many times. J is TRBJ2-1 and V is TRBV7-8; D ambiguous. Germline CDR1 SGHVS, CDR2 FQNEAQ. CDR3 size: 13 residues. Trimming took off 3 bases at V and 10 bases at J, with 13 bases between the two ends. In DNA form, the CDR3 reads TGTGCCAGCAGCTTCCAGGAACTGAGAGAGCAGTTCTTC. Translated: CASSFQELREQFF.

This clonotype was detected ten times or more. The CDR3 bases are TGTGCCAGCAGCTCTCAGTGGGACACTGAAGCTTTCTTT. It codes for CASSSQWDTEAFF. V and J are TRBV7-2 and TRBJ1-1, with D unclear. Germline V gene data show CDR1 as SGHTA and CDR2 as FQGNSA. The CDR3 runs 13 residues. V was trimmed by 4 bases and J by 3 bases, leaving 9 bases between them.